The 23 T cell receptor beta chains reported below all come from one sample, sequenced in a study of cytomegalovirus exposure and HLA in healthy donors. PCR involved 60 Vbeta and 13 Jbeta primers. TCRdb's table, derived via immunoSEQ multiplex PCR, lists solely in-frame clones and lacks some. The repertoire holds 150,000 to 200,000 clones, with approximately 86% as singletons. Sequencing was performed on PBMCs. These receptor sequences come from a young woman in good health and CMV-seronegative.

The chain is built from TRBV7-6 and TRBJ1-2; 7 positions match TRBD1. There are 14 residues in the CDR3. With V trimmed by 5 bases and J by 0 bases, 3 bases remained unmatched. Germline CDR1 reads SGHVS; CDR2 reads FNYEAQ. CDR3 sequence (DNA): TGTGCCAGCAGCCCGGGACAGCCTAACTATGGCTACACCTTC. Translation: CASSPGQPNYGYTF.

The chain is built from TRBV27 and TRBJ1-5, with D unclear. The CDR3 extends over 15 amino acids. The germline V gene has CDR1 MNHEY and CDR2 SMNVEV (reference sequence). Trimming stripped 3 bases from V and 3 bases from J, with 12 bases between. The CDR3 nucleotides read TGTGCCAGCAGTTTGGTTGGAGGCTTCAATCAGCCCCAGCATTTT. Protein sequence: CASSLVGGFNQPQHF.

The chain couples TRBV6-1 to TRBJ1-6; unclear D gene. Germline V lookup: CDR1 MNHNS, CDR2 SASEGT. This CDR3 spans 15 amino acids. The V end lost 3 bases, the J end lost 2 bases, and 8 bases lay between the germline ends. Here the CDR3 reads CASSDGGTYNSPLHF. The CDR3 DNA reads as TGTGCCAGCAGTGACGGAGGGACCTATAATTCACCCCTCCACTTT.

Of note for this clone: At one of its ends the junction is not consistent with the germline gene, which may arise from a read error. V and J are TRBV6-5 and TRBJ2-1; 9 bases agree with TRBD1. Germline loops: CDR1 MNHEY, CDR2 SVGAGI. The CDR3 is 14 amino acids. The CDR3, as DNA: TGTGCCACCAGTTGGGGACAGGGTGCGGATGAGCAGTTCTTC. Protein: CATSWGQGADEQFF.

This clone was found once. The junction shows a germline mismatch at one end, possibly a read error. The chain couples TRBV7-7 to TRBJ2-5; 7 bases are shared with TRBD2. The CDR3 covers 15 residues. Per germline, CDR1 SSHAT and CDR2 FNYEAQ (reference sequence). The CDR3 bases are TGTGCCAGCAGCCTAGCTAGCGGTCTACAAGAGACCCAGTACTTC. Translated: CASSLASGLQETQYF.

The chain couples TRBV2 to TRBJ2-2; D is unresolved. Germline V gene data show CDR1 as SNHLY and CDR2 as FYNNEI. The CDR3 runs to 13 residues. Deletions cut 11 bases from V and 6 bases from J, with 16 bases between. CDR3 sequence (DNA): TGTGCCGGGTACGGCCTAGATCCCGGGGAGCTGTTTTTT. Its translation is CAGYGLDPGELFF.

This sequence joins TRBV29-1 and TRBJ1-1, with TRBD1 matching 9 bases. CDR1 is SQVTM, CDR2 ANQGSEA, per germline. CDR3 size: 10 residues. V shed 7 bases and J 12 bases; nucleotides not matched to a gene: 6. CDR3 protein: CSGGTGSTFF. The CDR3 DNA is TGCAGCGGTGGGACAGGGAGTACTTTCTTT. The full variable domain, with the rest looked up from reference TRBV29-1 and TRBJ1-1, is SAVISQKPSRDICQRGTSLTIQCQVDSQVTMMFWYRQQPGQSLTLIATANQGSEATYESGFVIDKFPISRPNLTFSTLTVSNMSPEDSSIYLCSGGTGSTFFGQGTRLTVV.

The DNA for the CDR3 is TGTGCCAGCAGCCGGACTCCCTGGGGCACAGATACGCAGTATTTT. Translating gives CASSRTPWGTDTQYF. V is TRBV7-9 and J is TRBJ2-3, with a possible D match to TRBD2 (5 bases). V gave up 5 bases and J gave up 1 base, with 13 bases separating them. The CDR3 runs to 15 residues. The germline gives CDR1 SEHNR, CDR2 FQNEAQ (reference sequence).

The V call is TRBV7-9, the J call TRBJ1-6; D is perhaps TRBD1 (6 bases). Germline CDR1 reads SEHNR; CDR2 reads FQNEAQ (reference sequence). V was pared by 5 bases and J by 8 bases, with 13 bases between. The CDR3 covers 14 residues. The CDR3: CASSEGGWDSPLHF. CDR3 sequence (DNA): TGTGCCAGCAGCGAAGGGGGTTGGGATTCACCCCTCCACTTT.

J is TRBJ1-1 and V is TRBV7-9; a possible D gene is TRBD1 (5 bases). CDR1 and CDR2 (germline): SEHNR, FQNEAQ (reference sequence). V was trimmed by 5 bases and J by 9 bases, leaving 13 bases between them. CDR3 length equals 12 residues. The CDR3 loop reads CASSPPRQKAFF. CDR3 coding DNA: TGTGCCAGCAGCCCCCCGAGACAGAAAGCTTTCTTT.

The chain recombines TRBV27 with TRBJ1-4; the match to TRBD1 covers 8 bases. CDR1 is MNHEY, CDR2 SMNVEV, per germline (reference sequence). The CDR3 has 17 amino acids. V shed 2 bases and J 4 bases; nucleotides not matched to a gene: 9. CDR3 loop: CASSLVAGGLGNEKLFF. For the CDR3, the DNA is TGTGCCAGCAGTTTAGTGGCAGGGGGCCTGGGTAATGAAAAACTGTTTTTT.

In nucleotides, the CDR3 is TGTGCCAGCAGCCGATTTACAGGGGTTTACGAGCAGTACTTC. Encoded protein: CASSRFTGVYEQYF. This sequence joins TRBV14 and TRBJ2-7, with 7 bases identical to TRBD1. With 4 bases clipped from V and 4 bases from J, the junction kept 7 bases outside the gene matches. CDR1 is SGHDN and CDR2 is FVKESK in the germline V gene. The CDR3 is 14 amino acids.

The DNA for the CDR3 is TGCGCCAGCAGCCCGACAGCGGGGGCTCAAGAGACCCAGTACTTC. Translated, it gives CASSPTAGAQETQYF. J is TRBJ2-5 and V is TRBV5-1; 8 nucleotides match TRBD2. CDR1 and CDR2 from the germline V gene are SGHRS and YFSETQ. V trimming: 4 bases; J trimming: 2 bases; junction bases outside the gene matches: 7. The CDR3 is made up of 15 amino acids.

The V call is TRBV9, the J call TRBJ1-5; maybe TRBD1 (6 bases). This CDR3 comprises 16 residues. V was trimmed by 4 bases and J by 7 bases, leaving 21 bases between them. Germline-derived CDR1 and CDR2 are SGDLS and YYNGEE. The CDR3 loop reads CASSLGLGAAKQPQHF. In nucleotides, the CDR3 is TGTGCCAGCAGCCTTGGGCTGGGGGCGGCGAAACAGCCCCAGCATTTT. The whole variable domain, remainder taken from reference TRBV9 and TRBJ1-5, is DSGVTQTPKHLITATGQRVTLRCSPRSGDLSVYWYQQSLDQGLQFLIQYYNGEERAKGNILERFSAQQFPDLHSELNLSSLELGDSALYFCASSLGLGAAKQPQHFGDGTRLSIL.

This clone was counted between two and nine times. V is TRBV5-6 and J is TRBJ2-7; D call uncertain. There are 14 residues in the CDR3. Trimming shortened V by 4 bases and J by 6 bases, and 17 bases separated the two germline ends. Germline V lookup: CDR1 SGHDT, CDR2 YYEEEE. The CDR3 protein is CASSPKIISGEQYF. DNA for the CDR3: TGTGCCAGCAGCCCCAAAATTATTTCAGGCGAGCAGTACTTC.

This chain connects TRBV7-6 to TRBJ2-6; no definite D call. The V gene lost 3 bases and the J gene lost 4 bases, with 10 bases spanning the gap. CDR3 length: 15 residues. The germline gives CDR1 SGHVS, CDR2 FNYEAQ. In DNA form, the CDR3 reads TGTGCCAGCAGCTTTGTAATTTCCGGGGCCAACGTCCTGACTTTC. This gives the protein CASSFVISGANVLTF.

This chain links TRBV6-4 with TRBJ2-3; TRBD2 aligns across 10 bases. This CDR3 is 15 amino acids long. Germline lookup yields CDR1 MRHNA and CDR2 SNTAGT. The trim removed 2 bases at V and 5 bases at J, leaving 4 bases unmatched. The CDR3 sequence: CASSDERGGGDTQYF. CDR3 coding DNA: TGTGCCAGCAGTGACGAGCGGGGGGGCGGAGATACGCAGTATTTT.

This sequence joins TRBV7-2 and TRBJ2-7; TRBD2 might be the D (5 bases). CDR1 is SGHTA and CDR2 is FQGNSA in the germline V gene. V shed 1 base and J shed 5 bases, with 12 bases lying between them. This CDR3 contains 14 residues. The CDR3 is CASSLVGSTHEQYF. The CDR3 DNA reads TGTGCCAGCAGCTTAGTAGGGAGTACCCACGAGCAGTACTTC.

This clone has only one observation. J is TRBJ2-7 and V is TRBV18; D may be TRBD1 (5 bases). With 5 bases removed from V and 5 bases from J, the gap between germline ends came to 10 bases. CDR1 KGHSH and CDR2 LQKENI come from the germline V gene. CDR3 length equals 12 residues. CDR3 sequence (DNA): TGTGCCAGCTCATCAGGGTTTCACGAGCAGTACTTC. Protein: CASSSGFHEQYF.

The rearrangement links TRBV4-1 to TRBJ2-5, with TRBD2 matching 7 bases. The germline CDR1 and CDR2 sequences are MGHRA and YSYEKL. This CDR3 contains 18 residues. The V and J ends lost 2 bases and 2 bases, in that order; junction bases with no gene match: 14. This CDR3 is CASSQMALSTSTQETQYF. CDR3 in DNA: TGCGCCAGCAGCCAAATGGCCCTGTCGACTAGCACTCAAGAGACCCAGTACTTC.

This clone was observed once. J is TRBJ2-2 and V is TRBV4-2; tentatively, D is TRBD2 (5 bases). The CDR3 contains 16 residues. Trimming left V 1 base short and J 3 bases short, with 12 bases between. Germline V gene sequence: CDR1 LGHNA, CDR2 YNFKEQ. The CDR3 bases are TGTGCCAGCAGCCAAGGGCCCGGGGTAGACACCGGGGAGCTGTTTTTT. Translating it yields CASSQGPGVDTGELFF.

The CDR3 sequence is CASSESRLAQYEQYF. CDR3 DNA sequence: TGTGCCAGCAGTGAATCGAGGTTAGCGCAGTACGAGCAGTACTTC. The chain has TRBV2 and TRBJ2-7; perhaps TRBD2 as D (5 bases). The CDR3 sequence is 15 residues long. Germline CDR1 is SNHLY and CDR2 is FYNNEI. Trimming shortened V by 2 bases and J by 4 bases, and 15 bases separated the two germline ends.

The chain combines TRBV19 with TRBJ2-6; D remains unclear. V lost 7 bases and J 4 bases, leaving 23 bases between the germline ends. Germline CDR1 and CDR2: LNHDA and SQIVND (reference sequence). CDR3 length equals 18 residues. For the CDR3, the DNA is TGTGCCAGTAATCGTGGTGGCCCTCTTGGAGCCGGGGCCAACGTCCTGACTTTC. Encoded protein: CASNRGGPLGAGANVLTF.